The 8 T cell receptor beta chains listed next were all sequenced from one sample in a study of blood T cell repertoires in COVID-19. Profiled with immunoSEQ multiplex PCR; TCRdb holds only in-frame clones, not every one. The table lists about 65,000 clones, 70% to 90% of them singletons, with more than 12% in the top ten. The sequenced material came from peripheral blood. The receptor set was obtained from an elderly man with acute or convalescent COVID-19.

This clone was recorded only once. CDR3 residues: CASGTETPYYGYTF. The CDR3 coding sequence is TGCGCCAGCGGGACAGAGACCCCGTACTATGGCTACACCTTC. V usage is TRBV10-2 and J usage is TRBJ1-2; TRBD1 aligns across 7 bases. Germline CDR1 WSHSY, CDR2 SAAADI. V lost 8 bases and J lost 3; bases outside the gene matches: 9. This CDR3 comprises 14 residues.

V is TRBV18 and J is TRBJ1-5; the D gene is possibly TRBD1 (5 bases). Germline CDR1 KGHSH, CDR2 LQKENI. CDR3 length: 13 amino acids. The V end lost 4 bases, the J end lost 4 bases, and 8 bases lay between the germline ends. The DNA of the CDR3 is TGTGCCAGCTCACTAGGGGAAAATCAGCCCCAGCATTTT. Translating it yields CASSLGENQPQHF.

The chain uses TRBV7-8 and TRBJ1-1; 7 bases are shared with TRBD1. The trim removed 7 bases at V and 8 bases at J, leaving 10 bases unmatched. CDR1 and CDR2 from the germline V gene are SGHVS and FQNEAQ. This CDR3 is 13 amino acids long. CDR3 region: CASNRQGNGEAFF. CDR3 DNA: TGTGCCAGCAACAGACAGGGAAACGGGGAAGCTTTCTTT.

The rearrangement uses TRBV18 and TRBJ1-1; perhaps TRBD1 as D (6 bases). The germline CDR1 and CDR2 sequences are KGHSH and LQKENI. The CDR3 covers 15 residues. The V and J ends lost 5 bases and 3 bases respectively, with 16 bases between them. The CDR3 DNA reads TGTGCCAGCTCATCTAACAGGGCGGTGGACACTGAAGCTTTCTTT. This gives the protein CASSSNRAVDTEAFF.

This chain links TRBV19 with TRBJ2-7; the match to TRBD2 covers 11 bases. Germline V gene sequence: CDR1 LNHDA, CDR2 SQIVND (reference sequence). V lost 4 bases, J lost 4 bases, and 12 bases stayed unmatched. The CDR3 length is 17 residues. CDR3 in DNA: TGTGCCAGTAGTACCCGATTCGGACTAGCGGGTCCATACGAGCAGTACTTC. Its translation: CASSTRFGLAGPYEQYF.

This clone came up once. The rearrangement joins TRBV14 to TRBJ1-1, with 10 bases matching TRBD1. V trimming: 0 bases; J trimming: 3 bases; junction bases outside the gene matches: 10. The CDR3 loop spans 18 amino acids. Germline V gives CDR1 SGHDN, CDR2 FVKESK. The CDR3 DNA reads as TGTGCCAGCAGCCAAGATGGTATATGGGGGACAGGGGACACTGAAGCTTTCTTT. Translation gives CASSQDGIWGTGDTEAFF.

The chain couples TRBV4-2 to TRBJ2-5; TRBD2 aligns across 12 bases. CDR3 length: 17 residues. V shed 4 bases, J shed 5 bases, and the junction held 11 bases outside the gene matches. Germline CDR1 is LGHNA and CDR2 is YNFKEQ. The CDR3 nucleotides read TGTGCCAGCAGCCCCCGGACTAGCGGGGACGTCTGGGAGACCCAGTACTTC. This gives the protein CASSPRTSGDVWETQYF.

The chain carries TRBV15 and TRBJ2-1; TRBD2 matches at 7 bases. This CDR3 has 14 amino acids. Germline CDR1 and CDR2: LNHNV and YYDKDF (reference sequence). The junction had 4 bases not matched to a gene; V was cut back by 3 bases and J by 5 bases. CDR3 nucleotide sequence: TGTGCCACCAGCAGGGGGGGGACTAACAATGAGCAGTTCTTC. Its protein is CATSRGGTNNEQFF. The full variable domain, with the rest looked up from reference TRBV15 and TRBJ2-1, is DAMVIQNPRYQVTQFGKPVTLSCSQTLNHNVMYWYQQKSSQAPKLLFHYYDKDFNNEADTPDNFQSRRPNTSFCFLDIRSPGLGDTAMYLCATSRGGTNNEQFFGPGTRLTVL.